The source of this T cell receptor beta chain is a study of blood T cells in healthy people across ages. The J segment lost 4 bases and the V segment lost 6 bases, leaving 9 bases of the junction unmatched. The length of the CDR3 is 16 residues. Germline assignment: CDR1 MNHNY and CDR2 SVGAGI (reference sequence). It was with a sample-barcoded 5' primer and a J-beta primer mix that a second PCR of roughly 6 to 11 cycles was run. TCRdb recomputed calls from the 5' RACE reads with MiXCR, one row per CDR3 protein. The sample gives about 640,000 distinct CDR3 sequences, roughly 58% of which show up once; more than 35% is in the top ten. Study-level results: Diversity was higher, and naive CD4+ cells more numerous, in long-lived donors than in aged donors. Researchers report that TCR beta diversity correlated strongly with naive T cell percentage.

Of note for this clonotype: As yet, its antigen is unknown.

Sequencing was done on a sample of blood. The rearrangement uses TRBV6-6 and TRBJ1-6, with 7 bases matching TRBD1. The sequence was obtained from a man aged 55 to 70 in good health. CDR3 bases: TGTGCCAGCAGGAGATCCGGGACAGAATATAATTCACCCCTCCACTTT. Encoded protein: CASRRSGTEYNSPLHF.